The source of this T cell receptor (beta chain) is a study of Tregs in tolerant kidney transplant recipients. About the study: The nonmyeloablative bone marrow transplants came from related graft donors, with transient mixed chimerism.

Study results and caveats: Expanding Tregs on activated donor B cells appeared to best identify donor-specific TCRbeta clones.

This clone is judged medium-sized (0.01 to 0.1%). What it binds is not known. V shed 6 bases and J shed 3 bases, with 13 bases lying between them. This CDR3 comprises 13 residues. CDR1 is SGHKS, CDR2 YYEKEE, per germline (reference sequence). Libraries were prepared by immunoSEQ multiplex PCR; TCRdb keeps only in-frame clonotypes and omits some of them. The sample shows 60,000 or so clones, approximately 83% of them seen only once. CD4+CD25+CD127- Tregs, CD4+CD25- non-Tregs, CD4 and CD8 cells were sorted. Thawed PBMCs were rested overnight at 37°C with roughly 200 IU/ml IL-2 before regulatory T cell sorting.

The source of this sequence is a human donor who received a combined kidney and bone marrow transplant. The chain carries TRBV5-5 and TRBJ2-7, with D uncertain. The specimen comprised Tregs from blood, sampled before the transplant. CDR3 sequence: CASKQVGRYEQYF. The CDR3 DNA sequence: TGTGCCAGCAAGCAGGTCGGACGCTACGAGCAGTACTTC.